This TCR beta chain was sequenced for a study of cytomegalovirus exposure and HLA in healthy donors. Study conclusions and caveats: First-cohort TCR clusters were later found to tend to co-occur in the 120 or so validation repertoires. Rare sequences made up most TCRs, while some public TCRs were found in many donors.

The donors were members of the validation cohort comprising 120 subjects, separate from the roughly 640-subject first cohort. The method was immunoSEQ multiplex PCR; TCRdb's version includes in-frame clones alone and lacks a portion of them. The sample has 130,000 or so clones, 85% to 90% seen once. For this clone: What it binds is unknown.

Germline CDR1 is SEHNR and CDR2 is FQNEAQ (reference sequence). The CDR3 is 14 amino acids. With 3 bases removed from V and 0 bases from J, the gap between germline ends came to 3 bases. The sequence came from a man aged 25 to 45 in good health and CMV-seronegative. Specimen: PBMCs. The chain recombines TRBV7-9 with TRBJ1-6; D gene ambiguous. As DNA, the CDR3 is TGTGCCAGCAGCTTGAGCTCCTATAATTCACCCCTCCACTTT. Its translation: CASSLSSYNSPLHF.